This entry describes one TCR beta chain. This record comes from a study of blood T cell repertoires in COVID-19. On the study more broadly: Sites across the United States, Italy and Spain contributed samples from acute and convalescent COVID-19.

Residents of under 25 US areas, aged about 18 to 95 years, made up the participants. Per the original data handling: Estimates of nucleated cell counts were drawn from the amplification of reference gene primers. The method was immunoSEQ multiplex PCR; TCRdb's version includes in-frame clones alone and lacks a portion of them. That table gives V, J and clone size, and the DNA gave D and trimming. This sample has over 130,000 clones; roughly 84% occur once, and the top ten carry 3.5% to 5%. The CDR3 runs to 14 residues. Germline V gene lookup returns CDR1 KGHSH and CDR2 LQKENI. V lost 6 bases and J 9 bases, leaving 15 bases between the germline ends.

The V gene is TRBV18, the J gene TRBJ1-6; a weak D match, TRBD1 (6 bases). Sequenced: PBMCs or T cells enriched from blood (not recorded which). This TCR was sampled from a man in his fifties in a cohort exposed to, infected with or recovered from COVID-19 (not recorded which). The chain's CDR3 is CASSPGTSGSPLHF. DNA for the CDR3: TGTGCCAGCTCTCCCGGGACATCTGGTTCACCCCTCCACTTT.